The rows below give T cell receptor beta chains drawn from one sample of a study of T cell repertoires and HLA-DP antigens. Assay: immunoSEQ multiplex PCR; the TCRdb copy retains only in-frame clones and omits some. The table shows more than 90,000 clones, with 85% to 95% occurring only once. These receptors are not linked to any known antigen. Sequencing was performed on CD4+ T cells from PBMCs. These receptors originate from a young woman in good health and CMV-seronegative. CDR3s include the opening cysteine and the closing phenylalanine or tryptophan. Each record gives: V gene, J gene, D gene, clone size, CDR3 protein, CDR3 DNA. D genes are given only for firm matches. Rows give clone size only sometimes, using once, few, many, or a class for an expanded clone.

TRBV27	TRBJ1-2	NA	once	CASKGQARGNYGYTF	TGTGCCAGCAAAGGTCAGGCTAGGGGTAACTATGGCTACACCTTC
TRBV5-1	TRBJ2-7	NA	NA	CASTPDGASYEQYF	TGCGCCAGCACCCCGGACGGGGCCTCCTACGAGCAGTACTTC
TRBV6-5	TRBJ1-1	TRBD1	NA	CASRGTGNTEAFF	TGTGCCAGCAGAGGGACAGGGAACACTGAAGCTTTCTTT
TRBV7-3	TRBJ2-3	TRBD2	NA	CASSLRGGRLAGGHSTDTQYF	TGTGCCAGCAGCTTAAGGGGTGGGAGACTAGCGGGAGGGCACAGCACAGATACGCAGTATTTT
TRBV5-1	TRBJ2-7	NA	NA	CASSPNPTGSSYEQYF	TGCGCCAGCAGCCCCAACCCCACAGGGAGCTCCTACGAGCAGTACTTC
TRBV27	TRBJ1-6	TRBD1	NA	CASSFDRGYSPLHF	TGTGCCAGCAGTTTTGACAGGGGGTATTCACCCCTCCACTTT
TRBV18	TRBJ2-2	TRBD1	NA	CASSPTGGAPTGELFF	TGTGCCAGCTCACCAACAGGGGGCGCCCCCACCGGGGAGCTGTTTTTT
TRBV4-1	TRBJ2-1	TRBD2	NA	CASSQPGLGGDEQFF	TGCGCCAGCAGCCAACCTGGACTAGGCGGAGATGAGCAGTTCTTC
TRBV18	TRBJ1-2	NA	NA	CASSPVTVGSIGYTF	TGTGCCAGCTCACCGGTTACGGTCGGGAGTATCGGCTACACCTTC
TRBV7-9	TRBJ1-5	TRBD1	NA	CASSPGTGGQPQHF	TGTGCCAGCAGCCCTGGGACAGGGGGTCAGCCCCAGCATTTT
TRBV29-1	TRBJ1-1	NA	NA	CSVARGNTEAFF	TGCAGCGTTGCCAGGGGGAACACTGAAGCTTTCTTT
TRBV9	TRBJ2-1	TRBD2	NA	CASSVTSGGYNEQFF	TGTGCCAGCAGCGTAACTAGCGGGGGTTACAATGAGCAGTTCTTC
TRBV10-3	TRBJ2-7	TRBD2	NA	CAISAPSGGTYEQYF	TGTGCCATCAGTGCCCCTAGCGGGGGGACCTACGAGCAGTACTTC
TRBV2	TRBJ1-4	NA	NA	CASRRTDTFGEKLFF	TGTGCCAGCAGGAGGACTGACACCTTTGGAGAAAAACTGTTTTTT